This entry features one T cell receptor (beta chain) sequence. Its antigen remains unidentified. This may be a read error, as it is one base from a much larger clone. These data originate in a study of T cells in Graves' hyperthyroidism and ophthalmopathy. Study details: At the time of initial diagnosis and before any treatment, peripheral blood was collected.

Broader study findings: Blood also held most thyroid clonotypes expanded beyond 0.001.

TCR beta CDR3 region amplification was performed from RNA transcripts. During a first-round RT-PCR of the TCR CDR3, the HTBI primer set was used. TCRdb called the multiplex PCR reads again in MiXCR, with one record for every CDR3 protein. The data contain about 380,000 distinct CDR3 sequences, around 18% of them singletons. With 8 bases clipped from V and 4 bases from J, the junction kept 12 bases outside the gene matches. The length of the CDR3 is 16 residues. Germline assignment: CDR1 SNHLY and CDR2 FYNNEI. The study left out patients who had uncontrolled infection, other autoimmune disease, pregnancy or lactation. In making diagnoses, clinical symptoms, serum thyroxine and TRAb, thyroid ultrasound and orbital computed tomography were all used.

This chain links TRBV2 with TRBJ2-3, with 10 bases aligning to TRBD2. The sequence came from a man aged 18 to 29 with Graves' ophthalmopathy. The sample taken for sequencing was blood. The CDR3 spells CASARLASGGSDTQYF. The CDR3 DNA follows: TGTGCCAGCGCGAGACTGGCTAGCGGGGGATCAGATACGCAGTATTTT.